Below are 24 T cell receptor beta chains sequenced from a single sample in a study of vaccination and CD4 T cells after COVID-19. Treatment specified: roughly nine-day PBMC culture with coronavirus spike peptide pools or control peptides (ViraFEST assay). No antigens are known for them. Cultured CD4+ T-cell DNA underwent Oncomine TCR Beta short-read sequencing. TCRdb re-analysed the PCR reads in MiXCR, keeping a single row per CDR3 protein. The top ten clones hold 12% of a sample with 15,000 to 20,000 distinct CDR3 sequences, about 63% of them seen once. Sequenced sample: CD4+ T cells from blood, cultured in vitro. These receptors were obtained from a human donor who had recovered from COVID-19.

The CDR3 nucleotides read TGTGCCAGCAGCTTCGACGGAGGCCCCTACGAGCAGTACTTC. This gives the protein CASSFDGGPYEQYF. The genes are TRBV12-3 or TRBV12-4 and TRBJ2-7; D perhaps matches TRBD2 (5 bases). This CDR3 region has 14 residues. V was pared by 6 bases and J by 2 bases, with 14 bases between.

The CDR3 DNA is TGTGCCAGCGGGACACTAGCGGGAGGGCCACAGCAGTACTTC. This sequence encodes CASGTLAGGPQQYF. V usage is TRBV6-2 or TRBV6-3 and J usage is TRBJ2-7; TRBD2 matches 13 bases. Germline V CDR1 and CDR2: MNHEY, SVGEGT. The length of the CDR3 is 14 residues. Losses at the gene ends were 8 bases for V and 8 bases for J; bases not matched to a gene: 9.

This clonotype was seen more than once but under ten times. The chain couples TRBV27 to TRBJ1-2; 11 nucleotides line up with TRBD1. Germline lookup yields CDR1 MNHEY and CDR2 SMNVEV (reference sequence). The CDR3 totals 18 residues. The J segment lost 7 bases and the V segment lost 1 base, leaving 14 bases of the junction unmatched. The CDR3 sequence: CASSLYPRPGQGVLGYTF. CDR3 nucleotides: TGTGCCAGCAGTTTATATCCCCGACCGGGACAGGGGGTTCTTGGCTACACCTTC.

The V and J genes are TRBV6-1 and TRBJ2-2, with D maybe TRBD1 (7 bases). The CDR3 is 13 amino acids. Trimming left V 8 bases short and J 5 bases short, with 12 bases between. Germline V CDR1 and CDR2: MNHNS, SASEGT. The CDR3 DNA sequence: TGTGCCAGCGGGCCAGGGGGGACCGGGGAGCTGTTTTTT. Its translation: CASGPGGTGELFF.

The chain recombines TRBV7-2 with TRBJ2-5, with 10 positions matching TRBD2. Looked up from germline, CDR1 is SGHTA and CDR2 is FQGNSA. This CDR3 spans 14 amino acids. Trimming at V came to 1 base and at J to 5 bases, leaving 1 base not matched to a gene. CDR3 nucleotides: TGTGCCAGCAGCTTAGGTAGCGGGAGGGAGACCCAGTACTTC. This gives the protein CASSLGSGRETQYF.

This clonotype appeared a few times. V gene TRBV5-3 combines with J gene TRBJ1-1, with TRBD1 as a possible D gene (6 bases). TRBV5-3 is filed as an ORF, its function uncertain. V was trimmed by 2 bases and J by 1 base, leaving 9 bases between them. This CDR3 comprises 14 residues. Here the CDR3 DNA reads TGTGCCAGAAGCTTCCGGGACAAGAACACTGAAGCTTTCTTT. Protein: CARSFRDKNTEAFF.

This chain connects TRBV7-2 to TRBJ1-2, with 9 bases lining up with TRBD1. CDR3 size: 15 residues. V shed 4 bases, J shed 4 bases, and the junction held 7 bases outside the gene matches. CDR1 is SGHTA, CDR2 FQGNSA, per germline. This CDR3 reads CASSYGQGISYGYTF. The CDR3 bases are TGTGCCAGCAGCTACGGACAGGGGATTAGCTATGGCTACACCTTC.

This chain uses TRBV20-1 with TRBJ1-1, with 8 nucleotides matching TRBD1. The CDR3 length is 15 residues. The V segment lost 0 bases and the J segment 7 bases; nucleotides outside the gene matches: 10. Germline CDR1 is DFQATT and CDR2 is SNEGSKA (reference sequence). The CDR3 spells CSARDQQGGAGEAFF. The CDR3 nucleotides are TGCAGTGCTAGAGATCAACAGGGGGGGGCTGGTGAAGCTTTCTTT.

The chain combines TRBV4-1 with TRBJ1-5; a weak D match, TRBD1 (6 bases). Trimming cost V 1 base and J 4 bases, with 14 bases left between them. The CDR3 runs 16 residues. CDR1 is MGHRA and CDR2 is YSYEKL in the germline V gene. CDR3 sequence reads: CASSQAANRENQPQHF. The DNA of the CDR3 is TGCGCCAGCAGCCAAGCAGCGAACAGGGAAAATCAGCCCCAGCATTTT.

This clonotype was seen more than once but under ten times. The chain carries TRBV20-1 and TRBJ2-1, with 9 bases matching TRBD1. Germline trimming cut 3 bases from V and 8 bases from J; bases unmatched to any gene: 11. Germline CDR1 reads DFQATT; CDR2 reads SNEGSKA (reference sequence). CDR3 size: 15 residues. In nucleotides, the CDR3 is TGCAGTGCTAGGGGGACAGGGACATTTATTGATGAGCAGTTCTTC. It translates to CSARGTGTFIDEQFF.

This clonotype was found a few times. The chain joins TRBV7-2 to TRBJ2-5, with unresolved D. This CDR3 has 14 residues. V gave up 0 bases and J gave up 5 bases, with 10 bases separating them. Germline CDR1 is SGHTA and CDR2 is FQGNSA. The CDR3 loop reads CASSLAAMIETQYF. In DNA, the CDR3 is TGTGCCAGCAGCTTAGCGGCGATGATTGAGACCCAGTACTTC.

The chain joins TRBV6-2 or TRBV6-3 to TRBJ2-7; D uncertain. CDR1 MNHEY and CDR2 SVGEGT come from the germline V gene. The CDR3 is 15 amino acids. V was shortened by 0 bases and J by 0 bases, with 9 bases between the two germline ends. As DNA, the CDR3 is TGTGCCAGCAGTTACTCCCCAGCGAGCTCCTACGAGCAGTACTTC. Translating it yields CASSYSPASSYEQYF.

The chain joins TRBV2 to TRBJ2-3; 12 positions agree with TRBD2. This CDR3 has 15 residues. The trim removed 5 bases at V and 6 bases at J, leaving 6 bases unmatched. CDR1 SNHLY and CDR2 FYNNEI come from the germline V gene. CDR3 amino acids: CASSSLAGGMDTQYF. Written as DNA, the CDR3 is TGTGCCAGCAGTTCGCTAGCGGGGGGGATGGATACGCAGTATTTT.

A word on this clonotype: The CDR3 ends on some other residue instead of the conserved phenylalanine or tryptophan, so this is likely a read error. The V and J genes are TRBV2 and TRBJ1-2, with D uncertain. V was cut by 3 bases and J by 5 bases, with 13 bases left in between. CDR1 and CDR2 (germline): SNHLY, FYNNEI. There are 14 residues in the CDR3. DNA of the CDR3: TGTGCCAGCAGTGAGAGGGTCGGGTTTTATGGCTACACCCTC. This translates into CASSERVGFYGYTL.

V is TRBV15 and J is TRBJ1-3; perhaps TRBD1 as D (6 bases). The germline V gene encodes CDR1 LNHNV and CDR2 YYDKDF (reference sequence). The CDR3 is 15 residues long. With 1 base removed from V and 9 bases from J, the gap between germline ends came to 16 bases. The CDR3 DNA follows: TGTGCCACCAGCAGAGTTACGGGGGGCGTAGCCACCATATATTTT. Its translation is CATSRVTGGVATIYF.

In its sample, this clonotype was seen a few times. The chain links TRBV6-1 to TRBJ1-2; D is unclear. V was shortened by 6 bases and J by 2 bases, with 16 bases between the two germline ends. Germline CDR1 and CDR2: MNHNS and SASEGT. CDR3 size: 15 residues. As DNA, the CDR3 is TGTGCCAGCAGATCTTTCGGGCAGTCCAACTATGGCTACACCTTC. It encodes CASRSFGQSNYGYTF.

The chain uses TRBV7-8 and TRBJ1-1, with TRBD1 matching 8 bases. The germline CDR1 and CDR2 sequences are SGHVS and FQNEAQ. The CDR3 extends over 15 amino acids. J was trimmed by 1 base and V by 0 bases; bases with no gene match: 1. The CDR3 region is CASSLADRGNTEAFF. CDR3 coding DNA: TGTGCCAGCAGCTTAGCTGACAGGGGGAACACTGAAGCTTTCTTT.

The chain joins TRBV5-1 to TRBJ1-2; 9 bases fit TRBD1. The CDR3 has 15 residues. Germline CDR1 is SGHRS and CDR2 is YFSETQ. With V trimmed by 4 bases and J by 5 bases, 9 bases remained unmatched. The CDR3 here is CASSPRPGQGYGYTF. CDR3 bases: TGCGCCAGCAGCCCAAGACCGGGACAGGGTTATGGCTACACCTTC.

This clonotype showed up just a few times. V usage is TRBV5-1 and J usage is TRBJ1-1; TRBD1 matches 9 bases. J was trimmed by 1 base and V by 4 bases; bases with no gene match: 5. Germline loops: CDR1 SGHRS, CDR2 YFSETQ. The CDR3 spans 15 residues. CDR3 protein: CASSATDRGNTEAFF. Here the CDR3 DNA reads TGCGCCAGCAGCGCTACGGACAGGGGGAACACTGAAGCTTTCTTT. Full variable domain (remainder filled in from reference TRBV5-1 and TRBJ1-1): KAGVTQTPRYLIKTRGQQVTLSCSPISGHRSVSWYQQTPGQGLQFLFEYFSETQRNKGNFPGRFSGRQFSNSRSEMNVSTLELGDSALYLCASSATDRGNTEAFFGQGTRLTVV.

The chain carries TRBV6-1 and TRBJ1-1; D gene unclear. Trimming took 5 bases from V and 11 from J, leaving 18 bases between them. The germline V gene has CDR1 MNHNS and CDR2 SASEGT. The CDR3 length is 13 residues. CDR3 nucleotides: TGTGCCAGCAGTATTAGTCACGCCACGTCGGCTTTCTTT. Protein sequence: CASSISHATSAFF.

This clonotype has a handful of counts. The chain carries TRBV15 and TRBJ1-2; D unclear. V gave up 0 bases and J gave up 5 bases, with 13 bases separating them. CDR3 length: 15 amino acids. In germline, CDR1 is LNHNV, CDR2 YYDKDF (reference sequence). The CDR3 nucleotides read TGTGCCACCAGCAGAGAAGGGAAGGGCGTATATGGCTACACCTTC. It is translated as CATSREGKGVYGYTF.

This chain links TRBV2 with TRBJ2-7; no definite D call. Germline CDR1 and CDR2: SNHLY and FYNNEI. This CDR3 is built from 14 residues. Trimming cost V 7 bases and J 1 base, with 14 bases left between them. The CDR3 is CASKDKFRSYEQYF. CDR3 sequence (DNA): TGTGCCAGCAAAGACAAGTTTCGGTCCTACGAGCAGTACTTC. The full variable domain, its missing parts supplied by reference TRBV2 and TRBJ2-7, is EPEVTQTPSHQVTQMGQEVILRCVPISNHLYFYWYRQILGQKVEFLVSFYNNEISEKSEIFDDQFSVERPDGSNFTLKIRSTKLEDSAMYFCASKDKFRSYEQYFGPGTRLTVT.

This chain uses TRBV20-1 with TRBJ1-2; D is uncertain. The CDR3 runs to 12 residues. CDR1 is DFQATT, CDR2 SNEGSKA, per germline (reference sequence). Trimming took 3 bases from V and 4 from J, leaving 9 bases between them. CDR3 sequence reads: CSASEDAYGYTF. The CDR3 bases are TGCAGTGCTAGCGAGGATGCCTATGGCTACACCTTC.

J is TRBJ2-7 and V is TRBV30; 13 nucleotides align to TRBD2. The ends lost 3 bases at V and 3 bases at J; junction bases unmatched: 8. This CDR3 region has 16 residues. Germline V CDR1 and CDR2: GTSNPN, SVGIG (reference sequence). CDR3 in DNA: TGTGCCTGGAGACCCAGACTAGCGGGAGGTTTCTACGAGCAGTACTTC. It codes for CAWRPRLAGGFYEQYF.